This TCR beta chain was obtained from a study of T cell changes during pregnancy in multiple sclerosis (dated by TCRdb to 2018 to 2020). In terms of the full investigation: The study examined how the T cell repertoire changed over the course of pregnancy in women with multiple sclerosis.

The CDR3 covers 14 residues, taking in both the cysteine and the phenylalanine. Only CDR3 DNA remains: 42 bases, in frame from the first base. CDR1 and CDR2 were assigned from the germline V gene (reference sequence) as SEHNR and FQNEAQ. V drops 8 bases and J drops 3 bases, leaving 17 bases in between. To note about this clone: Its target antigen remains unknown. The sample holds no much larger clone one base away, and base qualities are not on file.

Libraries were made using the immunoSEQ multiplex PCR assay. The clones in this table, taken by TCRdb from immuneACCESS, are in-frame only. Not every clone is retained; where verified, under half of the shortfall comes from an unresolved V gene, and the cause of the rest is unknown. The sample profile shows some 97,000 clones; 90% to 95% of them were found once. The ten biggest clones cover 0.9% of the sample. This TCR came from a female donor with multiple sclerosis, enrolled in a pregnancy study. This sequence uses TRBV7-9 and TRBJ2-7; TRBD2 might be the D gene, on 6 matching bases. The sequences come from peripheral blood, collected before pregnancy. The CDR3 protein: CASEIAEGVYEQYF. Read as DNA, the sequence is TGTGCCAGCGAGATAGCGGAGGGAGTCTACGAGCAGTACTTC. With all but the CDR3 taken from the reference TRBV7-9 and TRBJ2-7 genes, the full variable domain is: DTGVSQNPRHKITKRGQNVTFRCDPISEHNRLYWYRQTLGQGPEFLTYFQNEAQLEKSRLLSDRFSAERPKGSFSTLEIQRTEQGDSAMYLCASEIAEGVYEQYFGPGTRLTVT.